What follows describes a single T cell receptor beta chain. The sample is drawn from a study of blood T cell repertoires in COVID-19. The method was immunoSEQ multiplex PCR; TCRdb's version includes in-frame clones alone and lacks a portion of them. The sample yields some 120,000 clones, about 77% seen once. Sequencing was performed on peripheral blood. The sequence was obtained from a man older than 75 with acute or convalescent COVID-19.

The CDR3 spells CATSDSRSGQGGTQYF. DNA for the CDR3: TGTGCCACCAGTGATTCACGCTCAGGGCAGGGGGGGACCCAGTACTTC. The gene calls are TRBV24-1 and TRBJ2-5; a weak D match, TRBD1 (7 bases). Germline CDR1 and CDR2: KGHDR and SFDVKD. The length of the CDR3 is 16 residues. V was cut by 2 bases and J by 7 bases, with 19 bases left in between.